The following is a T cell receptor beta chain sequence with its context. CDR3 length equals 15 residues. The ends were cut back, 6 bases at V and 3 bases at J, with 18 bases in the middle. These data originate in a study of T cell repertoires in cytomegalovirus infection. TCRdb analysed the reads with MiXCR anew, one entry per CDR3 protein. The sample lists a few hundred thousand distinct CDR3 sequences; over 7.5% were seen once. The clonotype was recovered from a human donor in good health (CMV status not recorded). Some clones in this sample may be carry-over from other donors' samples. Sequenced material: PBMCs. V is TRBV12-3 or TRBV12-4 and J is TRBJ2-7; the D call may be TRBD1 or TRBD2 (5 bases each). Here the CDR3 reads CASRSGTDRGYEQYF. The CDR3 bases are TGTGCCAGCAGGTCGGGGACCGACAGAGGCTACGAGCAGTACTTC.